This T cell receptor (beta chain) was sequenced for a study of blood T cell repertoires in COVID-19. Study at large: Both acute and convalescent COVID-19 samples were obtained from the United States, Italy and Spain. PBMCs, B-cell-depleted T cells, or T cells were the source of the cDNA or gDNA that made up the material.

Study processing details: It was from reference gene primer amplification that nucleated cell counts were estimated. Assay: immunoSEQ multiplex PCR; the TCRdb copy retains only in-frame clones and omits some. V and J calls plus clone size are reproduced from that table; the DNA served to infer D and trimming. Among 150,000 to 200,000 clones listed, approximately 80% were seen once. The CDR3 runs to 18 residues. Germline lookup yields CDR1 LNHDA and CDR2 SQIVND (reference sequence). The V gene end was trimmed by 10 bases and the J gene end by 5 bases; junction bases not matched to a gene: 23. Seattle participants joined during active infection and were tracked over time.

Input material: peripheral blood. V usage is TRBV19 and J usage is TRBJ2-5; the match to TRBD2 covers 9 bases. The sequence was collected from a woman between 70 and 85 years old with COVID-19, enrolled during active disease. The DNA of the CDR3 is TGTGCCACCACCTCAAGATGTAGCGGGAGATTTATGCGGGAGACCCAGTACTTC. Translating it yields CATTSRCSGRFMRETQYF. The full variable domain, completed using reference TRBV19 and TRBJ2-5, is DGGITQSPKYLFRKEGQNVTLSCEQNLNHDAMYWYRQDPGQGLRLIYYSQIVNDFQKGDIAEGYSVSREKKESFPLTVTSAQKNPTAFYLCATTSRCSGRFMRETQYFGPGTRLLVL.